This T cell receptor (beta chain) is from a study of identical twins. Notes on the study in general: Reduced insertions were recorded for abundant cord blood beta clonotypes, with no such pattern in memory repertoires. Zero-insertion results could be subject to partial confounding by invariant MAIT and iNKT cells. Alpha sequences that were out-of-frame and twin-shared showed an excess of low generation probability. Beta out-of-frame sequences showed weaker excess twin sharing.

This clonotype was counted a few times. The antigen is undetermined. TCRdb reprocessed the 5' RACE reads with MiXCR, giving one entry per CDR3 protein. Of about 500,000 distinct CDR3 sequences in the sample, approximately 14% were seen once. Germline V gene sequence: CDR1 GTSNPN, CDR2 SVGIG (reference sequence). The CDR3 has 14 amino acids. With 4 bases removed from V and 4 bases from J, the gap between germline ends came to 17 bases. These same data were also listed under a study on yellow fever vaccine responses in identical twins.

J is TRBJ2-7 and V is TRBV30, with D uncertain. The origin of this receptor is a woman aged 18-29 years in good health. Material for sequencing was CD4+ T cells sorted from blood. CDR3 coding DNA: TGTGCCTGGACCGGCCTTGGACGGTATTACGAGCAGTACTTC. It is translated as CAWTGLGRYYEQYF.